This is a list of T cell receptor beta chains from one sample in a study of human T cells and chemical hapten exposure. A single record per CDR3 protein comes from TCRdb applying MiXCR to the 5' RACE reads. The sample carries about 140,000 distinct CDR3 sequences, 3.5% to 5% recorded once. All receptors derive from a female donor in good health. The CDR3 runs from the conserved cysteine through the conserved F or W. Expanded clones are given a class, and other clones once, few, many or no size at all.

many	TRBV25-1	CASSITGGAGEQYF
many	TRBV19	CASSGQPMGEQYF
many	TRBV7-9	CAIETSLGPTEAFF
many	TRBV27	CASSLSLPGQGNMDGYTF
many	TRBV7-2	CASSSGGAYEQYF
few	TRBV14	CASSPRQGLSEKLFF
many	TRBV24-1	CATSDPQTDEQYF
many	TRBV28	CASSSQDWTGNEKLFF
many	TRBV5-1	CASSSDSNQPQHF
many	TRBV7-9	CASSSPPAVNTEAFF
many	TRBV6-1	CASSETGVAFF
many	TRBV5-4	CASSPGLPPDTQYF
few	TRBV30	CAWSTGGPQTQHF
many	TRBV25-1	CASSVNTGNTIYF
many	TRBV7-9	CASSLARIWRQGDSGANVLTF
many	TRBV7-9	CASSSLAGRPYEQYF
many	TRBV18	CASSPALGGTDSPLHF
.	TRBV4-2	CASSKETRDGEQYF
few	TRBV10-3	CAISEVLENTEAFF
many	TRBV4-3	CASSARTTDTQYF
many	TRBV20-1	CSARDGGQTNTEAFF
.	TRBV2	CASSPGQDYNEQFF
many	TRBV28	CASSAQGAYYGYTF
many	TRBV2	CASSPRGLSTDTQYF
many	TRBV7-9	CASSRKGGAEAFF
many	TRBV9	CASSVSTNPVDDEQYF
many	TRBV27	CASSFSPPSGGAPETQYF
many	TRBV27	CASSFRARYEQYF
.	TRBV11-1	CASSSRGAMGEQYF
many	TRBV5-1	CASSQQGGETEAFF
many	TRBV28	CASGRLDYGYTF
.	TRBV20-1	CSARLGTSNTEAFF
few	TRBV7-2	CASSFGMAGQETQYF
.	TRBV4-1	CASSQASSGGRRDEQFF
many	TRBV5-1	CASSLSEQGSYTF
many	TRBV9	CASRRIAGGTDTQYF
few	TRBV19	CASRGVGNEQFF
many	TRBV2	CASTGGADTQYF
few	TRBV5-5	CASSSGNTGIGYGYTF
many	TRBV5-6	CASSLGPQPSHEQFF
many	TRBV5-6	CASSLGSGQGSNQPQHF
few	TRBV5-4	CASSLGPGLAGGRAQYF
many	TRBV2	CASREGTVTYEQYF
many	TRBV20-1	CSARDFRRQETQYF
many	TRBV2	CASSEVPATGELFF
many	TRBV11-3	CASSGAGELFF
many	TRBV4-2	CASKVSGGDTEAFF
many	TRBV6-5	CASSYTENTEAFF
.	TRBV19	CASSIDPRGTYGYTF
many	TRBV6-2/TRBV6-3	CASSFSGTQYF
many	TRBV20-1	CSARDFRNIQYF